The clone carrying this TCR beta chain was seen repeatedly, ten times or more. Its antigen is still unknown. Unfractionated PBMC were spiked with known numbers of KT2 clone cells. The sample originates from a study of quantifying T cell responses using KT2 cells. About the research overall: cDNA was made from DNase-treated RNA using alpha and beta constant primers. Estimated efficiency of the T4 ligation step was above 9% under optimum conditions. Study-level results: Even the lowest spike-in, about one KT2 cell per 100,000 PBMC, yielded detectable KT2 sequences.

An oligo carrying a UMI was ligated to the cDNA 3' end. An equimolar mix of RC1.1 and RC1.2 primed the beta chain across TRBC1 and TRBC2. MiXCR, run by TCRdb on the UMI-ligation and nested PCR reads, gives a single entry per CDR3 protein. The sample holds around 35,000 distinct CDR3 sequences, 9% to 12% seen once. The CDR3 sequence is 15 residues long. CDR1 and CDR2 (germline): SGHTA, FQGTGA. The V gene lost 5 bases and the J gene lost 6 bases, with 20 bases spanning the gap. This sequence was found in a human donor. The chain is built from TRBV7-3 and TRBJ2-7, with a possible D match to TRBD2 (6 bases). Sequencing was done on a sample of PBMCs spiked with cells of the T cell clone KT2. The CDR3 DNA sequence: TGTGCCAGCAGCCCATCCGGACTACCCGGGAGCGAGCAGTACTTC. Protein sequence: CASSPSGLPGSEQYF.